The source of this T cell receptor (beta chain) is a study of human T cells and chemical hapten exposure. Turning to the study itself: Throughout the approximately 24-week study, diphenylcyclopropenone was applied weekly to the patients' scalps.

Note on this clonotype: One junction end does not reproduce the germline sequence, and a read error may be involved.

There are 14 residues in the CDR3. Germline-derived CDR1 and CDR2 are MNHEY and SVGAGI. Regarding time point: pre-sensitization, week 0. The treatment is: therapeutic diphenylcyclopropenone sensitization with weekly scalp DPC. TCRdb ran MiXCR on the RACE reads and lists one entry per CDR3 protein. The table records fewer than 140,000 distinct CDR3 sequences, 9.5% to 15% of them present only once. The chain has TRBV6-5 and TRBJ1-2; D possibly corresponds to TRBD1 (5 bases). The sequenced sample was whole blood, obtained in connection with sensitization to the hapten diphenylcyclopropenone (DPC). The receptor was isolated from a woman between 50 and 59 years old with alopecia areata. Some clones in this sample may be carry-over from other donors' samples. Here the CDR3 reads CASSHSQGLYGYTF. DNA of the CDR3: TGTGCCAGCAGTCACTCTCAGGGTCTCTATGGCTACACCTTC.